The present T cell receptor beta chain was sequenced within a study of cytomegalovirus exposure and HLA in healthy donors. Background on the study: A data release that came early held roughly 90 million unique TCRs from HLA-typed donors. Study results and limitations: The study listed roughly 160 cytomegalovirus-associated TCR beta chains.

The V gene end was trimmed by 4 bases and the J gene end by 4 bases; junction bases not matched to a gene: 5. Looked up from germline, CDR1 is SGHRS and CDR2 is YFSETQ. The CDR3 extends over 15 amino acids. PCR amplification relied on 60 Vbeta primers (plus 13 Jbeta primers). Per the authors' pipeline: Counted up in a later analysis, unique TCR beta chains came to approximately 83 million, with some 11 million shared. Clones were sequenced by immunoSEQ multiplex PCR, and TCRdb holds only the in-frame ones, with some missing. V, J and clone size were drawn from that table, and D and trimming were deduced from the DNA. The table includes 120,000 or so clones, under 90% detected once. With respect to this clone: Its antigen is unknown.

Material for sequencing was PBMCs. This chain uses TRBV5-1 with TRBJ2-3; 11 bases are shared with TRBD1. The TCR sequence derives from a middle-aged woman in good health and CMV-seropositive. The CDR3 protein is CASSEGQGAADTQYF. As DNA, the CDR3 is TGCGCCAGCAGCGAAGGACAGGGGGCTGCAGATACGCAGTATTTT.